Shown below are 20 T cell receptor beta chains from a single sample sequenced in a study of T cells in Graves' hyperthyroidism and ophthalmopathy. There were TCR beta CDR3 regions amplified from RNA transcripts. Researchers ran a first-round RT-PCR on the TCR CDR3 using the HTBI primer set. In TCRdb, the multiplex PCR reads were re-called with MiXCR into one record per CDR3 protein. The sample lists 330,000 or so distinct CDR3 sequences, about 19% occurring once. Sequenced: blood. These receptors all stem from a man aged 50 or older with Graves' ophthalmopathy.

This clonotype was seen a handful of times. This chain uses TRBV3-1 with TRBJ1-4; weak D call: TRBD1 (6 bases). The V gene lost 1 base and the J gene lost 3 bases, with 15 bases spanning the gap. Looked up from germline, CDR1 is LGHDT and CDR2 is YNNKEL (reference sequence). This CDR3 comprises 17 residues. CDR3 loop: CASSQVGGLLANEKLFF. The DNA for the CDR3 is TGTGCCAGCAGCCAAGTAGGGGGTCTGTTGGCTAATGAAAAACTGTTTTTT.

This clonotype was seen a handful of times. For the CDR3, the DNA is TGTGCCAGTAGTACAAACAGACTAGCGGCCACAGATACGCAGTATTTT. Amino acids: CASSTNRLAATDTQYF. This rearrangement joins TRBV19 to TRBJ2-3; 9 nucleotides line up with TRBD2. The CDR3 is 16 residues long. J gave up 2 bases and V 4 bases, and 7 bases lay outside the gene matches. Germline V gene data show CDR1 as LNHDA and CDR2 as SQIVND (reference sequence).

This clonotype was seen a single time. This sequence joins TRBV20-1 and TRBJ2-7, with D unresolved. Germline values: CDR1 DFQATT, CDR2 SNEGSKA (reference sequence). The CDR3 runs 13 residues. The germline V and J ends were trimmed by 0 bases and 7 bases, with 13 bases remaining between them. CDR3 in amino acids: CSARDLNSPEQYF. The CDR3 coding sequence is TGCAGTGCTAGAGATCTTAACAGCCCGGAGCAGTACTTC.

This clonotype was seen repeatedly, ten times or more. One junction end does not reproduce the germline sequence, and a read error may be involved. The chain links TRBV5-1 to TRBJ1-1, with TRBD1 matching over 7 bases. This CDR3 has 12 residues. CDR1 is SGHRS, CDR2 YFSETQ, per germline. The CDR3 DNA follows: TGCGCCAGCAGCTTGGAGGGGGCTGAGGCTTTCTTT. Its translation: CASSLEGAEAFF.

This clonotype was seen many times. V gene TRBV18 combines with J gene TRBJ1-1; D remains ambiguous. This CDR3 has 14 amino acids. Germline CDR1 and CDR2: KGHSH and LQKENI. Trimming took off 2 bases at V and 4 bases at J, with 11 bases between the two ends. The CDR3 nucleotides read TGTGCCAGCTCACCAGCGGCGGGGTTCACTGAAGCTTTCTTT. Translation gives CASSPAAGFTEAFF.

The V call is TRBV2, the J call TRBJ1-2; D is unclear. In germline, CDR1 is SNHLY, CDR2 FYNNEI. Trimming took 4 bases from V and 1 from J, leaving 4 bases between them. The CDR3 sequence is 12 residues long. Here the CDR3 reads CASSAGNYGYTF. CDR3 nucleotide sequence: TGTGCCAGCAGTGCCGGTAACTATGGCTACACCTTC.

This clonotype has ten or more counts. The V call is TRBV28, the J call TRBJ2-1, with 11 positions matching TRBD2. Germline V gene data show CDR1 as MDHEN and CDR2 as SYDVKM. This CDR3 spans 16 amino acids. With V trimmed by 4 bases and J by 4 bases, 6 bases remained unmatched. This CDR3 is CASSSAGTSGYNEQFF. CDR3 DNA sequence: TGTGCCAGCAGTTCCGCCGGGACTAGCGGTTACAATGAGCAGTTCTTC. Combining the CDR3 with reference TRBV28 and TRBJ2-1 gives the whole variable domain DVKVTQSSRYLVKRTGEKVFLECVQDMDHENMFWYRQDPGLGLRLIYFSYDVKMKEKGDIPEGYSVSREKKERFSLILESASTNQTSMYLCASSSAGTSGYNEQFFGPGTRLTVL.

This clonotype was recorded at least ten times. The CDR3 bases are TGTGCCAGCAGCTCCCCGCTCATTCCCGGGACAACCGCTTACGAGCAGTACTTC. As protein: CASSSPLIPGTTAYEQYF. The chain employs TRBV7-8 and TRBJ2-7, with a possible D match to TRBD1 (6 bases). Germline CDR1 reads SGHVS; CDR2 reads FQNEAQ. The CDR3 length is 18 residues. Trimming stripped 4 bases from V and 4 bases from J, with 26 bases between. Complete variable domain (other parts from reference TRBV7-8 and TRBJ2-7): GAGVSQSPRYKVAKRGQDVALRCDPISGHVSLFWYQQALGQGPEFLTYFQNEAQLDKSGLPSDRFFAERPEGSVSTLKIQRTQQEDSAVYLCASSSPLIPGTTAYEQYFGPGTRLTVT.

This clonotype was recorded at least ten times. The chain's CDR3 is CASSLLGEETQYF. The CDR3 DNA sequence: TGTGCCAGCAGCTTGCTTGGGGAAGAGACCCAGTACTTC. V usage is TRBV5-5 and J usage is TRBJ2-5; no reliable D call. V lost 1 base and J lost 3, with 7 bases in between. The V gene's germline CDR1 is SGHKS and CDR2 YYEKEE (reference sequence). The CDR3 extends over 13 amino acids.

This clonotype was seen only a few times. CDR3 amino acids: CASSQEEAMYYEQYF. The CDR3 DNA reads as TGTGCCAGCAGCCAAGAAGAGGCGATGTACTACGAGCAGTACTTC. The genes are TRBV4-2 and TRBJ2-7, with D hard to call. V was shortened by 0 bases and J by 3 bases, with 12 bases between the two germline ends. Germline V gene lookup returns CDR1 LGHNA and CDR2 YNFKEQ. This CDR3 has 15 residues.

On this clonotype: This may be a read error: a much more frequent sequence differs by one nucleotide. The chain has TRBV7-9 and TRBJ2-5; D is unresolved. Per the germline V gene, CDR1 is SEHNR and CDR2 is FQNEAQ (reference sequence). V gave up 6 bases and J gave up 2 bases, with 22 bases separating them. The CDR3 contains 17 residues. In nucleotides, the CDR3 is TGTGCCAGCAGGGACGAAGGGCGAGGAAGTGAGCAAGAGACCCAGTACTTC. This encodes CASRDEGRGSEQETQYF.

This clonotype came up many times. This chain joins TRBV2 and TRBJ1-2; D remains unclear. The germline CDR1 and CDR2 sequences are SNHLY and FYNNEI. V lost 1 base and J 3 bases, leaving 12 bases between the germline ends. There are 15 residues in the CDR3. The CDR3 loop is CASSEGEGGYYGYTF. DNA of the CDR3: TGTGCCAGCAGTGAAGGGGAGGGAGGATACTATGGCTACACCTTC.

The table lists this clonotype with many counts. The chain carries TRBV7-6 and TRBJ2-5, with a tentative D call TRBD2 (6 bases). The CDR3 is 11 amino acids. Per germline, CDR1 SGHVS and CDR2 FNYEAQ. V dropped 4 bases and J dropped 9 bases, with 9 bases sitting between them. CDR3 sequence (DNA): TGTGCCAGCAGCTCCGGAGGGCCCCAGTACTTC. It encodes CASSSGGPQYF.

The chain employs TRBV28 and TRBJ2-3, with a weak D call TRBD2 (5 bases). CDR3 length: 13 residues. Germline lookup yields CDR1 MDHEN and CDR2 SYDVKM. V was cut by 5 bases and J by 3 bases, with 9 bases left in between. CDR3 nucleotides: TGTGCCAGCAGTCGGAGGAGGACAGATACGCAGTATTTT. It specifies CASSRRRTDTQYF.

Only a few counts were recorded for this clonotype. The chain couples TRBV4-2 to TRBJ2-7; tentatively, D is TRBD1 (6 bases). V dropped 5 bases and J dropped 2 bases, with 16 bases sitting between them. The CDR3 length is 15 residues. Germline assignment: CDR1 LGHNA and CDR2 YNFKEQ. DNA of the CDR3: TGTGCCAGCAGCATCTACAGGACAGCGACCTACGAGCAGTACTTC. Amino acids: CASSIYRTATYEQYF.

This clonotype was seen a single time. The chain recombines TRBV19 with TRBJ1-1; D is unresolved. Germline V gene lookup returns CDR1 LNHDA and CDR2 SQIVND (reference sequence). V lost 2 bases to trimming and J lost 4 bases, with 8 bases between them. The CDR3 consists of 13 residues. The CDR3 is CASSIQVGTEAFF. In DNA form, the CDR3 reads TGTGCCAGTAGTATACAGGTCGGCACTGAAGCTTTCTTT.

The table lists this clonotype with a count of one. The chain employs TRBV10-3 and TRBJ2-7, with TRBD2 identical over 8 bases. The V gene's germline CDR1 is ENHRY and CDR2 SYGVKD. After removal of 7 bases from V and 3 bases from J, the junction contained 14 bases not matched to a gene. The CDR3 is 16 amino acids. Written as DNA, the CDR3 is TGTGCCATCACTTCGGGGGGGGAGGGGAACCTCTACGAGCAGTACTTC. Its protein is CAITSGGEGNLYEQYF.

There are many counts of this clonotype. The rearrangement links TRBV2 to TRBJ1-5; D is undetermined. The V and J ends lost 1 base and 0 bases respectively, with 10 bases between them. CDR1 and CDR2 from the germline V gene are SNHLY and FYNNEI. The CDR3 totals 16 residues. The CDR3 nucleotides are TGTGCCAGCAGTGAAGAAACAGTGGATAGCAATCAGCCCCAGCATTTT. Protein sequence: CASSEETVDSNQPQHF.

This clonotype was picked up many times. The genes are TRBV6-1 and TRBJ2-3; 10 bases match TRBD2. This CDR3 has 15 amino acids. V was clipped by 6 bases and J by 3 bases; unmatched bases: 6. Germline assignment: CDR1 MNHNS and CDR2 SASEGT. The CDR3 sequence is CASSALAGKTDTQYF. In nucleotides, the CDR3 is TGTGCCAGCAGCGCACTAGCGGGAAAGACAGATACGCAGTATTTT.

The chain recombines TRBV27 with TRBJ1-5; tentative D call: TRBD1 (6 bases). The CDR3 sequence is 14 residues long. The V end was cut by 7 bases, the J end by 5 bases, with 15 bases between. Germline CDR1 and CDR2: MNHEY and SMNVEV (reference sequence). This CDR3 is CASMGAGLYQPQHF. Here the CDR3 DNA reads TGTGCCAGCATGGGGGCCGGCCTTTATCAGCCCCAGCATTTT.